This T cell receptor beta chain was recorded in a study of cytomegalovirus exposure and HLA in healthy donors. Study observations and caveats: Fewer than 20,000 TCR beta sequences were associated with HLA alleles at 0.05 false discovery rate in a later analysis. Among TCR beta chains of equal frequency, HLA-associated ones were more clonally expanded in a later analysis. Excluded were some V segments that proved indistinguishable, including TRBV6-2 and TRBV6-3.

The study ran its PCR with 60 Vbeta and 13 Jbeta primers. Generated by immunoSEQ multiplex PCR, the TCRdb table keeps only in-frame clones and is missing some. The sample includes 150,000 to 200,000 clones, roughly four fifths of them seen just once. On this clone: Its antigen remains unknown. The junction and the germline gene differ at one end; a read error may be behind it.

CDR1 and CDR2 from the germline V gene are SSHAT and FNYEAQ (reference sequence). The CDR3 consists of 15 residues. What was sequenced was PBMCs. The chain links TRBV7-7 to TRBJ2-1; 11 bases line up with TRBD2. The receptor comes from a woman aged 40 to 49 in good health and CMV-seronegative. CDR3 amino acids: CASSLGSGRANEQFF. The CDR3 region has the DNA TGTGCTAGCAGCTTAGGTAGCGGGAGGGCGAATGAGCAGTTCTTC.